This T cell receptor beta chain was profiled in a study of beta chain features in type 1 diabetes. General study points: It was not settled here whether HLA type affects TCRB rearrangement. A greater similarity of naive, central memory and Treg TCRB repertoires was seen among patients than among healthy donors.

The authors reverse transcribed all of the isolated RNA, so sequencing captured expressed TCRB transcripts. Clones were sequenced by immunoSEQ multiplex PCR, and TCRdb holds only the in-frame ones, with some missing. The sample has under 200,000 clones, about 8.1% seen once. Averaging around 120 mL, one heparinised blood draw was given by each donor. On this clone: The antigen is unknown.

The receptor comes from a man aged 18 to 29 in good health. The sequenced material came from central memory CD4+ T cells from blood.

As DNA, the CDR3 is TGTGCCAGCAGCCACCCAGCAGATACGCAGTATTTT. The encoded protein is CASSHPADTQYF. The chain carries TRBV7-2 and TRBJ2-3; the D is unclear. V lost 5 bases and J lost 4, with 7 bases in between. The CDR3 is made up of 12 amino acids. Germline lookup yields CDR1 SGHTA and CDR2 FQGNSA.